The 2 T cell receptor beta chains presented below share a single source sample, sequenced in a study of T cells in Graves' hyperthyroidism and ophthalmopathy. Amplification of TCR beta CDR3 regions used RNA as the template. When the TCR CDR3 underwent first-round RT-PCR, the HTBI primer set was used. TCRdb reanalysed the multiplex PCR reads using MiXCR and keeps one entry per CDR3 protein. The profile shows about 500,000 distinct CDR3 sequences, around 15% of them singletons. Sequencing was performed on blood. Every receptor here comes from a woman younger than 35 with Graves' hyperthyroidism.

This clonotype was detected ten times or more. The chain uses TRBV6-1 and TRBJ1-1; the D gene is possibly TRBD1 (5 bases). Trimming took off 7 bases at V and 8 bases at J, with 17 bases between the two ends. The CDR3 sequence is 13 residues long. Germline loops: CDR1 MNHNS, CDR2 SASEGT. The CDR3 nucleotides read TGTGCCAGCACCCCCGGGCCCGGGACCGAAGCTTTCTTT. Protein: CASTPGPGTEAFF.

The CDR3 coding sequence is TGCGCCAGCAGCCGGGACAGTGTGAACACCGGGGAGCTGTTTTTT. This translates into CASSRDSVNTGELFF. This sequence joins TRBV4-1 and TRBJ2-2; 7 bases are shared with TRBD1. This CDR3 is built from 15 residues. Trimming removed 4 bases from V and 1 base from J; junction bases left unmatched: 3. Germline V gene lookup returns CDR1 MGHRA and CDR2 YSYEKL.